This T cell receptor beta chain is drawn from a study of beta chain features in type 1 diabetes. General study findings and limits: Sampled from patients, naive, central memory and Treg TCRB repertoires appeared more similar than those sampled from healthy donors. PCR might favor shorter templates, but any such skew would affect patients and controls equally.

The authors reverse transcribed all of the isolated RNA, so sequencing captured expressed TCRB transcripts. Profiled with immunoSEQ multiplex PCR; TCRdb holds only in-frame clones, not every one. The profile shows 360,000 or so clones, about 19% of them singletons. Trimming took 0 bases from V and 2 from J, leaving 9 bases between them. CDR1 and CDR2 from the germline V gene are SGHTA and FQGNSA. The CDR3 loop spans 15 amino acids. Points on this clone: The target antigen is unknown.

Sequenced material: naive CD4+ T cells from blood. This receptor was identified in a woman aged 18 to 35 in good health. J is TRBJ2-3 and V is TRBV7-2; D perhaps matches TRBD2 (6 bases). The CDR3 region has the DNA TGTGCCAGCAGCTTAGCTGGCGGGGCCACAGATACGCAGTATTTT. Amino acids: CASSLAGGATDTQYF.